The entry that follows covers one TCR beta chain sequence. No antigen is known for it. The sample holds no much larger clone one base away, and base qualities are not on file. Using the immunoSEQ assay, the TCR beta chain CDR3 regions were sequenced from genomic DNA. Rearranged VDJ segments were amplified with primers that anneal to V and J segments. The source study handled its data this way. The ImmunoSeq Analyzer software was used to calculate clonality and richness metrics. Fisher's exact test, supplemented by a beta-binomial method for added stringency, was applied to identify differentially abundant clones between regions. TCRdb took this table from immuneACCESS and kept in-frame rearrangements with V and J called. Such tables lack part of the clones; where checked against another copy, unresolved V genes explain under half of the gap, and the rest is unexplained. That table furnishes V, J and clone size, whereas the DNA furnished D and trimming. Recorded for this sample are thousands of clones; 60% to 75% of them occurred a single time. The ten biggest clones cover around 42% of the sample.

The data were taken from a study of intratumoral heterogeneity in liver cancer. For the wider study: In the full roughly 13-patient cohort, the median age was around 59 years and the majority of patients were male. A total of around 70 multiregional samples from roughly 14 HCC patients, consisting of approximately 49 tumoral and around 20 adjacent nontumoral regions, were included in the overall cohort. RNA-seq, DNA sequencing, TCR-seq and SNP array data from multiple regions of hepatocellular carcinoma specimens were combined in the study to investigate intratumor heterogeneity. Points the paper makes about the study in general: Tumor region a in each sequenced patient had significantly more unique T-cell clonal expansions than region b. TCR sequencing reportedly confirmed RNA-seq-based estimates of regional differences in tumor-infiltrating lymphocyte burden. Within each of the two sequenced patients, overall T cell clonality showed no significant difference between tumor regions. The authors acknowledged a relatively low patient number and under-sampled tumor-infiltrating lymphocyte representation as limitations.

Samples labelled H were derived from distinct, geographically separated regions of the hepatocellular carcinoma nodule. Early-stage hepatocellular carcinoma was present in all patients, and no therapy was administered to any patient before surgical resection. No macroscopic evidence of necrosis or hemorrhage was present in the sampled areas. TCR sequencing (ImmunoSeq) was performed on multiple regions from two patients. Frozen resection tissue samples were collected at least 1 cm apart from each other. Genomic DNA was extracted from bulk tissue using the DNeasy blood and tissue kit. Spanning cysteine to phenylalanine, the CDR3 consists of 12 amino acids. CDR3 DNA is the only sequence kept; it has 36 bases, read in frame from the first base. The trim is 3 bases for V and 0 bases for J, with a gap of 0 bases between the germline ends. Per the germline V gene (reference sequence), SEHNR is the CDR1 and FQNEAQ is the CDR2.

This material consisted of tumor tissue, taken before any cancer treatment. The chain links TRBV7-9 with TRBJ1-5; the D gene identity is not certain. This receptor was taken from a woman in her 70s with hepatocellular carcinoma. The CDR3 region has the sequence CASSFSNQPQHF. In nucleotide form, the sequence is TGTGCCAGCAGCTTTAGCAATCAGCCCCAGCATTTT.